Measured by frequency, the clone carrying this TCR beta chain is medium-sized. Its antigen remains unidentified. The data belong to a study of T cell clusters in autoimmune cytopenias. The wider study: A median of about 52,000 TRB reads per sample yielded a median approximately 2,300 distinct clonotypes. Study results and limitations: The T cell clusters were defined only in silico, without experimental functional validation.

Some 34,000 genome equivalents of blood DNA were amplified for TRB. One tube held mixed TRB-A and TRB-B primer pools for touch-down PCR. TCRdb re-called the multiplex PCR reads and catalogs CDR3 proteins one per entry, DNA excluded. In all, the sample yields 3,000 to 3,500 distinct CDR3 sequences. The sample was peripheral blood. This TCR was sampled from a human donor with an autoimmune cytopenia or autoimmune hepatitis (not recorded which).

The CDR3 here is CASSNRQGDDYGYTF. The rearrangement joins TRBV6-5 to TRBJ1-2; with no DNA, the TCRdb D assignment of TRBD1 cannot be verified. The CDR3 covers 15 residues. The V gene's germline CDR1 is MNHEY and CDR2 SVGAGI.